The 30 T cell receptor beta chains in this list originate from one sample, sequenced in a study of T-cell reconstitution after alpha-beta-depleted transplantation in children listed by TCRdb under 2016. Libraries came from PCR. Instrument on record: Illumina HiSeq 2500. TCR libraries were prepared with molecular barcoding, using unique molecular identifiers to normalize TCRbeta repertoire quantification. TCRdb's own reprocessing of the public reads used fastp at Q25 and MiXCR and kept productive beta chains. Rows matching on CDR3 protein sequence are summarized as one entry with the most common DNA and genes. Here the sample has more than 85,000 distinct CDR3 sequences; 10% occur a single time. The ten top clones hold about 8.8% of the sample. The sequencing used PBMCs from the stem cell graft donor, collected from the stem cell graft. The receptors here all came from a human donor who donated a stem cell graft to a child with acute lymphoblastic leukemia.

This clonotype was seen a few times. The gene calls are TRBV7-6 and TRBJ2-2, with D perhaps matching TRBD1 (6 bases). Trimming stripped 2 bases from V and 0 bases from J, with 10 bases between. Germline V gene sequence: CDR1 SGHVS, CDR2 FNYEAQ. The CDR3 runs 16 residues. The CDR3 reads CASSLTGTPNTGELFF. CDR3 sequence (DNA): TGTGCCAGCAGCTTAACTGGGACACCGAACACCGGGGAGCTGTTTTTT.

This clonotype came up many times. The chain joins TRBV12-3 or TRBV12-4 to TRBJ2-3; D may be TRBD2 (5 bases). Between the trimmed V and J ends, which lost 6 bases and 0 bases, there was a span of 16 bases. The CDR3 loop spans 16 amino acids. CDR3 loop: CASSPRRTSSTDTQYF. The CDR3 nucleotides read TGTGCCAGCAGCCCCCGGAGGACTTCAAGCACAGATACGCAGTATTTT.

As to this clonotype: This may stem from a read error, because a much larger clone lies one nucleotide away. The genes are TRBV7-9 and TRBJ2-7, with a weak D call TRBD2 (7 bases). Trimming removed 10 bases from V and 3 bases from J, with 22 bases in between. The germline CDR1 and CDR2 sequences are SEHNR and FQNEAQ (reference sequence). The CDR3 contains 15 residues. The CDR3 reads CATAPWGGTFYEQYF. As DNA, the CDR3 is TGTGCCACCGCGCCTTGGGGGGGCACTTTCTACGAGCAGTACTTC.

This clonotype was picked up many times. J is TRBJ2-3 and V is TRBV5-1, with TRBD2 matching over 15 bases. The germline CDR1 and CDR2 sequences are SGHRS and YFSETQ. The CDR3 sequence is 17 residues long. V dropped 4 bases and J dropped 2; count of bases not matched to a gene: 5. In nucleotides, the CDR3 is TGCGCCAGCAGCCCCGGGACTAGCGGGGGGTCCACAGATACGCAGTATTTT. It specifies CASSPGTSGGSTDTQYF.

This clonotype was detected many times. The chain employs TRBV20-1 and TRBJ1-2; 7 bases fit TRBD1. V lost 4 bases to trimming and J lost 9 bases; unmatched junction nucleotides: 14. CDR1 and CDR2 (germline): DFQATT, SNEGSKA (reference sequence). This CDR3 is built from 14 residues. CDR3 in amino acids: CSATLPGQTGSYTF. CDR3 bases: TGCAGTGCTACGCTCCCGGGACAGACGGGAAGCTACACCTTC.

Many counts were recorded for this clonotype. The chain links TRBV6-1 to TRBJ2-7; 8 nucleotides agree with TRBD1. V trimming: 1 base; J trimming: 1 base; junction bases outside the gene matches: 9. The CDR3 extends over 17 amino acids. Germline CDR1 MNHNS, CDR2 SASEGT. CDR3 region: CASSEGRQGTSSYEQYF. The CDR3 DNA sequence: TGTGCCAGCAGTGAAGGGCGACAGGGGACTTCTTCCTACGAGCAGTACTTC.

This clonotype was recorded many times. This chain uses TRBV29-1 with TRBJ1-2; 7 nucleotides align to TRBD1. In germline, CDR1 is SQVTM, CDR2 ANQGSEA. The CDR3 sequence is 15 residues long. Trimming at V came to 3 bases and at J to 4 bases, leaving 11 bases not matched to a gene. The CDR3 here is CSVELEGAVGYGYTF. DNA for the CDR3: TGCAGCGTTGAGTTAGAGGGGGCGGTTGGCTATGGCTACACCTTC.

This clonotype has a count of ten or more. V is TRBV20-1 and J is TRBJ2-1; D tentatively reads TRBD1 or TRBD2 (5 bases each). Germline assignment: CDR1 DFQATT and CDR2 SNEGSKA (reference sequence). Trimming removed 1 base from V and 9 bases from J, with 13 bases in between. The CDR3 loop spans 13 amino acids. CDR3 sequence (DNA): TGCAGTGCTAGAGGAGGGGTAATCACTGAGCAGTTCTTC. Protein sequence: CSARGGVITEQFF.

This clonotype was seen repeatedly, ten times or more. The rearrangement joins TRBV28 to TRBJ2-5; D may be TRBD2 (6 bases). This CDR3 comprises 15 residues. The germline V and J ends were trimmed by 5 bases and 2 bases, with 15 bases remaining between them. Looked up from germline, CDR1 is MDHEN and CDR2 is SYDVKM. The CDR3 coding sequence is TGTGCCAGCAGTACAAATTCAGGGAGGCAAGAGACCCAGTACTTC. Translating gives CASSTNSGRQETQYF.

There are many counts of this clonotype. The V and J genes are TRBV12-3 or TRBV12-4 and TRBJ1-5, with D unclear. V lost 1 base, J lost 6 bases, and 7 bases lay in between. The CDR3 length is 13 residues. In DNA, the CDR3 is TGTGCCAGCAGTTTAGTTGAAGGTCAGCCCCAGCATTTT. This gives the protein CASSLVEGQPQHF.

This clonotype was recorded many times. The chain employs TRBV9 and TRBJ2-7; TRBD2 matches at 8 bases. The trim removed 3 bases at V and 0 bases at J, leaving 5 bases unmatched. The V gene's germline CDR1 is SGDLS and CDR2 YYNGEE. The CDR3 is made up of 15 amino acids. CDR3 protein: CASSETGTSSYEQYF. DNA for the CDR3: TGTGCCAGCAGCGAGACCGGGACTAGCTCCTACGAGCAGTACTTC.

This clonotype was counted ten times or more. The chain combines TRBV6-1 with TRBJ1-2; 9 bases line up with TRBD1. V lost 6 bases to trimming and J lost 13 bases; unmatched junction nucleotides: 15. Germline values: CDR1 MNHNS, CDR2 SASEGT. This CDR3 contains 14 residues. The CDR3 coding sequence is TGTGCCAGCAGCTGGGGGAGGACAGGGGCCCGGAGCACCTTC. It translates to CASSWGRTGARSTF.

This clonotype occurred many times. The rearrangement links TRBV5-1 to TRBJ2-3; 10 bases align to TRBD2. Germline-derived CDR1 and CDR2 are SGHRS and YFSETQ. V lost 4 bases to trimming and J lost 1 base; unmatched junction nucleotides: 6. The CDR3 loop spans 16 amino acids. The CDR3 reads CASSPGTSDRTDTQYF. The CDR3 DNA follows: TGCGCCAGCAGCCCCGGGACTAGCGATCGCACAGATACGCAGTATTTT.

Ten or more counts support this clonotype. The chain joins TRBV27 to TRBJ2-1; the D is unclear. V lost 3 bases and J 6 bases, leaving 3 bases between the germline ends. Germline CDR1 is MNHEY and CDR2 is SMNVEV (reference sequence). The CDR3 spans 11 residues. The CDR3 coding sequence is TGTGCCAGCAGTTTTTTCAATGAGCAGTTCTTC. Translated: CASSFFNEQFF.

This clonotype was detected many times. This chain connects TRBV7-8 to TRBJ2-5; possibly TRBD1 for D (5 bases). Trimming pared 1 base from V and 0 bases from J, leaving 9 bases between. CDR3 length equals 15 residues. Germline V lookup: CDR1 SGHVS, CDR2 FQNEAQ. The CDR3 DNA reads as TGTGCCAGCAGCTTAGACGGACATTACCAAGAGACCCAGTACTTC. It codes for CASSLDGHYQETQYF.

There are many counts of this clonotype. The chain links TRBV27 to TRBJ1-5; no definite D call. The CDR3 consists of 13 residues. V was shortened by 3 bases and J by 0 bases, with 3 bases between the two germline ends. Germline CDR1 MNHEY, CDR2 SMNVEV (reference sequence). Written as DNA, the CDR3 is TGTGCCAGCAGTTTCGATAGCAATCAGCCCCAGCATTTT. Translated: CASSFDSNQPQHF.

This clonotype was recorded many times. The chain joins TRBV7-2 to TRBJ1-6; TRBD1 matches 11 bases. The trim removed 4 bases at V and 8 bases at J, leaving 4 bases unmatched. The germline CDR1 and CDR2 sequences are SGHTA and FQGNSA. The CDR3 consists of 15 residues. CDR3 nucleotide sequence: TGTGCCAGCAGCTCGGACAGGGGGCGTGATTCACCCCTCCACTTT. This sequence encodes CASSSDRGRDSPLHF. The variable domain in full, completed from reference TRBV7-2 and TRBJ1-6, reads GAGVSQSPSNKVTEKGKDVELRCDPISGHTALYWYRQSLGQGLEFLIYFQGNSAPDKSGLPSDRFSAERTGGSVSTLTIQRTQQEDSAVYLCASSSDRGRDSPLHFGNGTRLTVT.

Ten or more counts support this clonotype. This chain uses TRBV7-2 with TRBJ2-3; no firm D call. Germline loops: CDR1 SGHTA, CDR2 FQGNSA. Deletions cut 0 bases from V and 6 bases from J, with 16 bases between. The CDR3 totals 16 residues. The CDR3 region has the DNA TGTGCCAGCAGCTTAGCGTCAGGCCACCCCACGGATACGCAGTATTTT. Translation gives CASSLASGHPTDTQYF. The full variable domain, completed using reference TRBV7-2 and TRBJ2-3, is GAGVSQSPSNKVTEKGKDVELRCDPISGHTALYWYRQSLGQGLEFLIYFQGNSAPDKSGLPSDRFSAERTGGSVSTLTIQRTQQEDSAVYLCASSLASGHPTDTQYFGPGTRLTVL.

Ten or more counts support this clonotype. V and J are TRBV6-1 and TRBJ1-1; D is uncertain. CDR1 is MNHNS, CDR2 SASEGT, per germline. The CDR3 runs 14 residues. V was trimmed by 8 bases and J by 1 base, leaving 14 bases between them. The CDR3 DNA follows: TGTGCCAGCGATGATGGGAGGGCGAACACTGAAGCTTTCTTT. Translated, it gives CASDDGRANTEAFF.

The sample holds many counts of this clonotype. The V and J genes are TRBV20-1 and TRBJ1-5; weak D call: TRBD1 (5 bases). Trimming removed 4 bases at V and 2 bases at J, with 6 bases between. The CDR3 covers 12 residues. CDR1 and CDR2 (germline): DFQATT, SNEGSKA (reference sequence). The chain's CDR3 is CSATGGNQPQHF. CDR3 coding DNA: TGCAGTGCTACGGGGGGCAATCAGCCCCAGCATTTT.

This clonotype was detected many times. The genes are TRBV7-9 and TRBJ1-1; possibly TRBD1 for D (6 bases). Trimming shortened V by 5 bases and J by 5 bases, and 15 bases separated the two germline ends. CDR1 is SEHNR and CDR2 is FQNEAQ in the germline V gene (reference sequence). This CDR3 contains 14 residues. The CDR3 region is CASSLGGRGTEAFF. The CDR3 DNA reads TGTGCCAGCAGCCTAGGGGGACGGGGGACTGAAGCTTTCTTT.

This clonotype was detected many times. CDR3 sequence: CATSKELTYEQYF. CDR3 nucleotide sequence: TGTGCCACCAGCAAAGAGTTAACCTACGAGCAGTACTTC. The chain links TRBV15 to TRBJ2-7; D not resolved. This CDR3 has 13 residues. Germline values: CDR1 LNHNV, CDR2 YYDKDF (reference sequence). V lost 4 bases and J 2 bases, leaving 9 bases between the germline ends.

Many counts were recorded for this clonotype. The chain employs TRBV20-1 and TRBJ2-7, with TRBD1 as a possible D gene (6 bases). The germline gives CDR1 DFQATT, CDR2 SNEGSKA (reference sequence). The CDR3 runs to 13 residues. Trimming took 6 bases from V and 1 from J, leaving 13 bases between them. The CDR3 bases are TGCAGTGCCAGCAGGGGCAGGTCCTACGAGCAGTACTTC. This encodes CSASRGRSYEQYF.

This clonotype was detected ten times or more. The genes are TRBV4-3 and TRBJ2-3; 9 bases are a match to TRBD1. Germline-derived CDR1 and CDR2 are LGHNA and YSLEER. There are 18 residues in the CDR3. V lost 4 bases to trimming and J lost 0 bases; unmatched junction nucleotides: 11. The CDR3 DNA sequence: TGCGCCAGCAGCCTCCAACCTCTAACAGGGGGCAGCACAGATACGCAGTATTTT. It is translated as CASSLQPLTGGSTDTQYF.

The rearrangement uses TRBV5-4 and TRBJ1-1, with D perhaps matching TRBD1 (6 bases). This CDR3 comprises 14 residues. Germline values: CDR1 SGHNT, CDR2 YYREEE (reference sequence). Deletions cut 2 bases from V and 4 bases from J, with 12 bases between. The CDR3 sequence is CASSFSGAGTEAFF. In nucleotides, the CDR3 is TGTGCCAGCAGCTTCTCAGGGGCTGGCACTGAAGCTTTCTTT.

This clonotype was counted at least ten times. The rearrangement links TRBV5-5 to TRBJ2-3; 7 positions agree with TRBD1. Germline V gene data show CDR1 as SGHKS and CDR2 as YYEKEE (reference sequence). Losses at the gene ends were 2 bases for V and 0 bases for J; bases not matched to a gene: 3. CDR3 size: 15 residues. CDR3 in amino acids: CASSFGQVSTDTQYF. The CDR3 DNA is TGTGCCAGCAGCTTCGGACAGGTCAGCACAGATACGCAGTATTTT. The whole variable domain, remainder taken from reference TRBV5-5 and TRBJ2-3, is DAGVTQSPTHLIKTRGQQVTLRCSPISGHKSVSWYQQVLGQGPQFIFQYYEKEERGRGNFPDRFSARQFPNYSSELNVNALLLGDSALYLCASSFGQVSTDTQYFGPGTRLTVL.

This clonotype was seen more than once but under ten times. V gene TRBV11-2 combines with J gene TRBJ2-7; TRBD2 matches 7 bases. This CDR3 region has 16 residues. With 4 bases clipped from V and 3 bases from J, the junction kept 12 bases outside the gene matches. CDR1 SGHAT and CDR2 FQNNGV come from the germline V gene. CDR3 loop: CASSSWGLQDGYEQYF. As DNA, the CDR3 is TGTGCCAGCAGCTCCTGGGGACTACAGGACGGCTACGAGCAGTACTTC.

This clonotype was seen many times. J is TRBJ1-5 and V is TRBV10-3; D unresolved. There are 11 residues in the CDR3. Trimming cost V 9 bases and J 4 bases, with 7 bases left between them. CDR1 is ENHRY and CDR2 is SYGVKD in the germline V gene. The CDR3: CAIPSNQPQHF. In DNA form, the CDR3 reads TGTGCCATACCTTCGAATCAGCCCCAGCATTTT.

The table lists this clonotype with many counts. This chain uses TRBV5-1 with TRBJ2-5; D may be TRBD1 (6 bases). The CDR3 has 15 residues. V was clipped by 5 bases and J by 1 base, with 15 bases between them. The germline V gene encodes CDR1 SGHRS and CDR2 YFSETQ. The DNA of the CDR3 is TGCGCCAGCAGATACGGTGGGGGCTCCCAAGAGACCCAGTACTTC. It encodes CASRYGGGSQETQYF.

This clonotype was seen many times. This chain connects TRBV6-2 or TRBV6-3 to TRBJ2-4, with D tentatively TRBD1 (5 bases). From germline, CDR1 is MNHEY and CDR2 SVGEGT. Deletions cut 2 bases from V and 0 bases from J, with 14 bases between. The CDR3 loop spans 17 amino acids. The CDR3 protein is CASSYPDSLLAKNIQYF. DNA of the CDR3: TGTGCCAGCAGTTACCCAGACAGTCTACTAGCCAAAAACATTCAGTACTTC.